This T cell receptor beta chain comes out of a study of identical twins. Overall study results and limits: Fewer insertions marked abundant cord blood beta clonotypes; young adult naive trended weakly, memory not at all. Cross-sectional statistics underpinned the conclusions; the same donors were not followed. Analyses based on zero insertions could be partly confounded by invariant MAIT and iNKT cells.

Germline V gene sequence: CDR1 SNHLY, CDR2 FYNNEI. The J segment lost 0 bases and the V segment lost 4 bases, leaving 5 bases of the junction unmatched. The CDR3 contains 17 residues. This clonotype has more than one count but fewer than ten. Its specificity is unknown. TCRdb re-derived calls from the 5' RACE reads in MiXCR, one entry per CDR3 protein. This sample has around 670,000 distinct CDR3 sequences, with roughly 6% found just once. V is TRBV2 and J is TRBJ2-1; 11 nucleotides match TRBD2. The specimen was naive T cells sorted from blood. The clonotype originates from a man aged 18 to 29 in good health. The CDR3 loop is CASSGLAGSSSYNEQFF. CDR3 coding DNA: TGTGCCAGCAGTGGACTAGCGGGGAGTAGCTCCTACAATGAGCAGTTCTTC.